This entry is about one T cell receptor beta chain. This clonotype was seen only a few times. Its antigen is currently not known. Base qualities are not recorded, but no much larger clone differs from it by a single base. Ophthalmopathy patients had moderately to severely active disease, Clinical Activity Score of at least 3, NOSPECS grade of at least 4, and duration under 3 months. Any patient with an uncontrolled infection, another autoimmune disease, pregnancy or lactation was excluded. Diagnoses relied on clinical symptoms, serum thyroxine and TRAb, thyroid ultrasound and orbital computed tomography. PBMCs were isolated from 10 ml of fresh peripheral blood by Ficoll-Paque density gradient centrifugation. Total RNA was extracted using Trizol reagent, and RNA quality was assessed on an Agilent 2100 Bioanalyzer. This sample is part of a study of T cells in Graves' hyperthyroidism and ophthalmopathy (dated by TCRdb to the late 2010s). With respect to the entire study: Peripheral blood was collected at initial diagnosis, before any treatment. According to the paper, TCR Vbeta CDR3 sequencing was carried out on 135 peripheral blood samples, which came from approximately 41 ophthalmopathy, 75 to 80 hyperthyroidism and approximately 17 progressor patients. Thyroid tissue and blood T-cell repertoires from six or seven Graves' hyperthyroidism patients were also compared in the study. The roughly 91 discovery patients were randomly divided into training and test sets at a 7:3 ratio. Following sampling, methimazole starting at 30 mg daily was given to hyperthyroidism patients, and high-dose intravenous methylprednisolone was given to ophthalmopathy patients. Whether ophthalmopathy could be predicted prospectively was tested in an independent validation cohort made up of approximately 19 hyperthyroidism patients plus 17 patients who later progressed to ophthalmopathy. A discovery cohort of roughly 100 patients, 43 with Graves' ophthalmopathy and 57 with stable Graves' hyperthyroidism, was used to find distinguishing TCR V-J signatures. Points the paper makes about the study in general: A 13 V-J signature model separated ophthalmopathy from stable hyperthyroidism, with roughly 88% sensitivity and 81.08% specificity in cross-validation and 80%/75% in testing. Most expanded thyroid clonotypes (frequency above 0.001) were also detected in blood, suggesting blood repertoires may reflect thyroid immune responses. During validation, the model predicted progression to ophthalmopathy a median of approximately six months ahead of onset, with almost 71% sensitivity and 72% to 85% specificity. Sample size was not statistically predetermined, and investigators were not blinded to group allocation.

TCR beta CDR3 regions were amplified from RNA transcripts. A first-round RT-PCR of the TCR CDR3 used the HTBI primer set with the Qiagen OneStep RT-PCR kit. Libraries were constructed in a second round of multiplex PCR, after which size selection and purification were performed. Paired-end sequencing of the libraries was performed with 100 bp reads on an Illumina HiSeq2000. In the authors' own workflow: SOAPnuke was used to process the raw data, with reads discarded if the reads contained adapters or uncalled bases, had a mean Phred below 15, or lacked an exact constant-primer or identifier match. High-quality paired reads were merged with COPE v1.2.5, and unique nucleotide sequences were defined as clonotypes. MiTCR v1.1 was used to align the clonotypes against IMGT TRBV, TRBD and TRBJ reference segments. Analysis was restricted to V-J combinations with a frequency above 0.0001, which covered 98% to 99.2% of repertoires. A TCS score was defined as the ratio of F50 (clonal expansion) to E x V (chaos), with BLOSUM62-based TCRdist applied between CDR3 peptides within each V-J. Welch's t-statistics and random forest reduced 500 to 650 V-J features to 10 to 15, which were used in a naive Bayes classifier (R e1071). The public reads were reprocessed in TCRdb via fastp at Q25 and MiXCR, keeping in-frame beta chains. Each record represents a unique CDR3 protein, reported with the most common genes and DNA among its rows. TCRdb assigned the V and J calls; the authors' analysis was not used. For this sample the table gives more than 500,000 distinct CDR3 sequences, of which roughly a sixth were detected only once. Around 32% of the sample is held by the ten biggest clonotypes.

Taken from the germline V gene, the CDR1 and CDR2 loops are SGHVS and FNYEAQ. The CDR3 sequence holds 14 residues, the cysteine and phenylalanine included. This entry keeps only the CDR3 DNA: 42 bases, framed from base 1. A distance of 16 bases separates the germline ends of V and J, which lose 7 bases and 4 bases respectively. The V and J genes are TRBV7-6 and TRBJ2-5; D gene: possibly TRBD1, on 5 matching bases. The sequencing input was blood. This receptor was taken from a woman aged 25 to 45 with Graves' ophthalmopathy. The sequenced DNA is TGTGCCAGCACCAGAGTCGCAGGGCCAGAGACCCAGTACTTC. Translated, this gives CASTRVAGPETQYF.